This entry is about one T cell receptor beta chain. How the authors handled the data: Reference gene primer amplification in the assay estimated nucleated cell counts. Repertoires were generated with immunoSEQ multiplex PCR, while TCRdb's copy carries only in-frame clones and drops some. V and J calls and clone size come straight from that table; D and trimming were deduced from the DNA. The data hold fewer than 400,000 clones, with around 90% observed a single time. This record comes from a study of blood T cell repertoires in COVID-19. Study at large: COVID-19 samples collected from the United States, Italy and Spain covered acute and convalescent phases.

Among Cohort 3 donors, those recovered had two negative PCRs, clearance, or symptom resolution. Per the germline V gene, CDR1 is SGHTA and CDR2 is FQGTGA. Trimming shortened V by 2 bases and J by 4 bases, and 15 bases separated the two germline ends. The CDR3 spans 15 residues. The sequenced sample was PBMCs or T cells enriched from blood (not recorded which). The chain uses TRBV7-3 and TRBJ2-7, with a tentative D call TRBD2 (6 bases). The sequence was collected from a man in his 60s who had recovered from COVID-19. The CDR3 protein is CASSLGAGLSYEQYF. CDR3 DNA sequence: TGTGCCAGCAGCTTAGGAGCGGGTCTATCGTACGAGCAGTACTTC.